Included here is one TCR beta chain sequence, with context. This sample is part of a study of blood T cell repertoires in COVID-19. Study summary: The samples span acute and convalescent COVID-19 from the United States, Italy and Spain. The cDNA or gDNA used as material had been derived from T cells, B-cell-depleted T cells, or PBMCs.

The authors' processing: Quantification of nucleated cells was approximated via reference gene primer amplification. Here immunoSEQ multiplex PCR was the method, and the copy in TCRdb shows in-frame clones only, minus some. V and J calls and clone size are given by that table; D and trimming were obtained from the DNA. The profile shows about 140,000 clones, under 85% of them singletons. This CDR3 region has 15 residues. Germline V gene lookup returns CDR1 SGHDT and CDR2 YYEEEE. Trimming cost V 0 bases and J 2 bases; bases outside gene matches: 4. Sequences were obtained from peripheral blood. The V call is TRBV5-6, the J call TRBJ2-7; 8 nucleotides line up with TRBD1. The sequence came from a human donor in a cohort sampled during active COVID-19. CDR3 region: CASSLAGTGTYEQYF. CDR3 DNA: TGTGCCAGCAGCTTGGCCGGGACAGGAACCTACGAGCAGTACTTC.